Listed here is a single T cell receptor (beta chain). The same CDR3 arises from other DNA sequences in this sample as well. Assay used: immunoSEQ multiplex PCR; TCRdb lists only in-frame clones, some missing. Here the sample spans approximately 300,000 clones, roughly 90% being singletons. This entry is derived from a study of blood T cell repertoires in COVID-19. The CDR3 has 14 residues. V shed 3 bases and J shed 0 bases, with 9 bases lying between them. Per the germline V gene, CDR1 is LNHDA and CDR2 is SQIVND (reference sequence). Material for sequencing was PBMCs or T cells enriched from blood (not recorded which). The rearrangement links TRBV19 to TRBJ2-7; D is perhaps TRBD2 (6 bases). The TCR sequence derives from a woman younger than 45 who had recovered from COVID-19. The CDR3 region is CASSIGGSSYEQYF. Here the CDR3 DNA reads TGTGCCAGTAGTATCGGGGGAAGCTCCTACGAGCAGTACTTC. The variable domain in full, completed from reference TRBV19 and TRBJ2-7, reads DGGITQSPKYLFRKEGQNVTLSCEQNLNHDAMYWYRQDPGQGLRLIYYSQIVNDFQKGDIAEGYSVSREKKESFPLTVTSAQKNPTAFYLCASSIGGSSYEQYFGPGTRLTVT.